These 25 T cell receptor beta chains were sequenced from one sample in a study of shared T cell receptors in the human thymus. Sequencing used immunoSEQ multiplex PCR; TCRdb keeps in-frame clones, though not all of them. The data show about 610,000 clones, over 75% seen once. These data are also associated with another study on human thymus T cells.

The sequenced sample consisted of thymocytes. The receptors stem from a boy in the first two years of life with a congenital heart defect.

V is TRBV9 and J is TRBJ1-1; a possible D gene is TRBD1 (6 bases). V was cut by 4 bases and J by 1 base, with 14 bases left in between. The CDR3 consists of 15 residues. Germline-derived CDR1 and CDR2 are SGDLS and YYNGEE. The CDR3 reads CASSPQGIANTEAFF. The CDR3 region has the DNA TGTGCCAGCAGCCCCCAGGGGATCGCGAACACTGAAGCTTTCTTT.

This clone has just one count. The chain recombines TRBV11-2 with TRBJ1-3, with D perhaps TRBD1 (6 bases). V lost 7 bases to trimming and J lost 0 bases, with 10 bases between them. CDR3 length: 14 amino acids. CDR1 and CDR2 (germline): SGHAT, FQNNGV. Written as DNA, the CDR3 is TGTGCCAGCACACAGGGACGCTCTGGAAACACCATATATTTT. As protein: CASTQGRSGNTIYF.

For this clone: Other DNA sequences in the same sample also yield this CDR3. The chain carries TRBV28 and TRBJ2-1; perhaps TRBD1 as D (6 bases). The length of the CDR3 is 15 residues. CDR1 and CDR2 from the germline V gene are MDHEN and SYDVKM. The V end lost 6 bases, the J end lost 9 bases, and 21 bases lay between the germline ends. DNA of the CDR3: TGTGCCAGCAGCTTACTCACTCGACAGGTACGTGAGCAGTTCTTC. It translates to CASSLLTRQVREQFF.

This chain links TRBV18 with TRBJ2-7, with TRBD1 as a possible D gene (5 bases). The CDR3 length is 16 residues. Germline CDR1 reads KGHSH; CDR2 reads LQKENI. Deletions cut 2 bases from V and 2 bases from J, with 16 bases between. The CDR3: CASSPETQGTPYEQYF. CDR3 nucleotide sequence: TGTGCCAGCTCACCAGAGACCCAGGGAACTCCCTACGAGCAGTACTTC. Full variable domain (rest looked up from reference TRBV18 and TRBJ2-7): NAGVMQNPRHLVRRRGQEARLRCSPMKGHSHVYWYRQLPEEGLKFMVYLQKENIIDESGMPKERFSAEFPKEGPSILRIQQVVRGDSAAYFCASSPETQGTPYEQYFGPGTRLTVT.

V gene TRBV14 combines with J gene TRBJ2-7, with 8 bases that match TRBD1. Trimming at V came to 0 bases and at J to 3 bases, leaving 10 bases not matched to a gene. Germline assignment: CDR1 SGHDN and CDR2 FVKESK. The CDR3 loop spans 17 amino acids. This CDR3 reads CASSQDRDGTGHYEQYF. CDR3 sequence (DNA): TGTGCCAGCAGCCAAGACAGGGACGGGACAGGACACTACGAGCAGTACTTC. The variable domain in full, with the rest retrieved from reference TRBV14 and TRBJ2-7, is EAGVTQFPSHSVIEKGQTVTLRCDPISGHDNLYWYRRVMGKEIKFLLHFVKESKQDESGMPNNRFLAERTGGTYSTLKVQPAELEDSGVYFCASSQDRDGTGHYEQYFGPGTRLTVT.

Details on this clone: The identical CDR3 is also encoded by other nucleotide sequences in the sample. CDR3 in DNA: TGTGCCAGCAGCTTGGGCCTAAGTGGGCACGAGCAGTACTTC. Translated: CASSLGLSGHEQYF. The rearrangement uses TRBV5-4 and TRBJ2-7, with D unresolved. CDR1 and CDR2 (germline): SGHNT, YYREEE (reference sequence). V was clipped by 0 bases and J by 5 bases, with 12 bases between them. This CDR3 is 14 amino acids long.

The V and J genes are TRBV27 and TRBJ2-3; 11 bases agree with TRBD2. The germline V gene encodes CDR1 MNHEY and CDR2 SMNVEV (reference sequence). The CDR3 contains 18 residues. V was pared by 4 bases and J by 0 bases, with 9 bases of the junction left unmatched. The CDR3 sequence is CASSCGIPSGRSTDTQYF. The CDR3 DNA is TGTGCCAGCAGTTGTGGGATTCCTAGCGGGAGGAGCACAGATACGCAGTATTTT.

This clone is a singleton in its sample. The chain couples TRBV29-1 to TRBJ2-7; 8 nucleotides align to TRBD1. The length of the CDR3 is 11 residues. Looked up from germline, CDR1 is SQVTM and CDR2 is ANQGSEA. J gave up 5 bases and V 7 bases, and 4 bases lay outside the gene matches. The CDR3, as DNA: TGCAGCGCGGGACAGGTCCACGAGCAGTACTTC. Translating gives CSAGQVHEQYF.

The sample holds one count of this clone. J is TRBJ2-3 and V is TRBV11-3; a weak D match, TRBD2 (5 bases). The germline V gene has CDR1 SGHNT and CDR2 YENEEA. The CDR3 has 14 residues. Trimming cost V 1 base and J 2 bases, with 7 bases left between them. The CDR3 DNA follows: TGTGCCAGCAGCTTAGTCCGGGACACAGATACGCAGTATTTT. Its protein is CASSLVRDTDTQYF.

About this clone itself: An end of the junction does not agree with germline; a read error may underlie this. For the CDR3, the DNA is TGTGCCAGCAGCCCCCAGGAGGCGGGGGACCGTTTT. As protein: CASSPQEAGDRF. This sequence joins TRBV9 and TRBJ2-3; 7 bases are a match to TRBD2. Germline V lookup: CDR1 SGDLS, CDR2 YYNGEE. The CDR3 sequence is 12 residues long.

The CDR3 nucleotides are TGTGCCAGCAGACTCCCGGGACAGGGGACTAGAGGCTACACCTTC. Amino acid sequence: CASRLPGQGTRGYTF. V is TRBV4-2 and J is TRBJ1-2; 10 positions match TRBD1. Germline V lookup: CDR1 LGHNA, CDR2 YNFKEQ. V gave up 6 bases and J gave up 8 bases; unmatched junction bases: 12. The length of the CDR3 is 15 residues.

V gene TRBV6-1 combines with J gene TRBJ2-7, with D perhaps TRBD1 (5 bases). Trimming shortened V by 4 bases and J by 0 bases, and 10 bases separated the two germline ends. The CDR3 runs 14 residues. CDR1 is MNHNS and CDR2 is SASEGT in the germline V gene. The CDR3 spells CASSGQGVSYEQYF. CDR3 sequence (DNA): TGTGCCAGCAGTGGACAAGGGGTCTCCTACGAGCAGTACTTC.

J is TRBJ1-2 and V is TRBV12-5, with a tentative D call TRBD1 (5 bases). The germline gives CDR1 LGHNT, CDR2 FRNRAP. The V gene lost 2 bases and the J gene lost 8 bases, with 9 bases spanning the gap. This CDR3 has 12 amino acids. CDR3 residues: CASGLSRGGYTF. The DNA for the CDR3 is TGTGCTAGTGGTTTGAGCCGGGGGGGCTACACCTTC.

This clone has just one count. This chain joins TRBV25-1 and TRBJ2-2; D is uncertain. CDR1 MGHDK and CDR2 SYGVNS come from the germline V gene. Trimming took off 9 bases at V and 6 bases at J, with 14 bases between the two ends. The CDR3 spans 13 residues. The CDR3 protein is CASDTRVAGELFF. The CDR3 DNA sequence: TGTGCCAGTGACACGCGAGTGGCCGGGGAGCTGTTTTTT. The variable domain in full, completed from reference TRBV25-1 and TRBJ2-2, reads EADIYQTPRYLVIGTGKKITLECSQTMGHDKMYWYQQDPGMELHLIHYSYGVNSTEKGDLSSESTVSRIRTEHFPLTLESARPSHTSQYLCASDTRVAGELFFGEGSRLTVL.

This chain uses TRBV7-9 with TRBJ2-1, with a possible D match to TRBD1 (6 bases). V shed 5 bases and J shed 0 bases, with 17 bases lying between them. The CDR3 runs to 17 residues. The V gene's germline CDR1 is SEHNR and CDR2 FQNEAQ (reference sequence). The CDR3 nucleotides read TGTGCCAGCAGCCGGACGACAGGCCAGAGCTCCTACAATGAGCAGTTCTTC. It codes for CASSRTTGQSSYNEQFF.

V and J are TRBV4-3 and TRBJ2-7; D is possibly TRBD2 (6 bases). The CDR3 is 20 amino acids. V lost 0 bases to trimming and J lost 4 bases, with 28 bases between them. CDR1 LGHNA and CDR2 YSLEER come from the germline V gene. The CDR3 DNA follows: TGCGCCAGCAGCCAAGATTTCCCGGACTACCGGAACCGAATACCTTACGAGCAGTACTTC. Its translation: CASSQDFPDYRNRIPYEQYF.

This sequence joins TRBV7-2 and TRBJ2-7; TRBD2 matches at 11 bases. Germline CDR1 and CDR2: SGHTA and FQGNSA. The CDR3 contains 16 residues. Trimming removed 5 bases from V and 0 bases from J; junction bases left unmatched: 6. The CDR3 sequence: CASSASSGRLSYEQYF. The DNA of the CDR3 is TGTGCCAGCAGCGCTTCTAGCGGGAGGCTCTCCTACGAGCAGTACTTC. Full variable domain (rest looked up from reference TRBV7-2 and TRBJ2-7): GAGVSQSPSNKVTEKGKDVELRCDPISGHTALYWYRQSLGQGLEFLIYFQGNSAPDKSGLPSDRFSAERTGGSVSTLTIQRTQQEDSAVYLCASSASSGRLSYEQYFGPGTRLTVT.

The chain links TRBV10-1 to TRBJ2-5; tentatively, D is TRBD2 (6 bases). This CDR3 has 13 amino acids. Germline values: CDR1 WNHNN, CDR2 SYGVQD (reference sequence). V dropped 6 bases and J dropped 5 bases, with 13 bases sitting between them. The CDR3 DNA sequence: TGCGCCAGCAGCCCGGGGGAAAGGGAGACCCAGTACTTC. Amino acids: CASSPGERETQYF.

The chain has TRBV29-1 and TRBJ2-6, with a weak D call TRBD2 (6 bases). This CDR3 is 16 amino acids long. Germline V gene sequence: CDR1 SQVTM, CDR2 ANQGSEA. V shed 6 bases and J shed 0 bases, with 15 bases lying between them. CDR3 in DNA: TGCAGCGTACGGGACTTCTTAAGCTCTGGGGCCAACGTCCTGACTTTC. Translation: CSVRDFLSSGANVLTF.

The J gene is TRBJ1-1, the V gene TRBV10-3; D unresolved. This CDR3 is 14 amino acids long. Germline values: CDR1 ENHRY, CDR2 SYGVKD. Trimming cost V 3 bases and J 2 bases, with 10 bases left between them. As DNA, the CDR3 is TGTGCCATCAGTGACGGCAGGCGCAACACTGAAGCTTTCTTT. Its protein product is CAISDGRRNTEAFF.

The V and J genes are TRBV15 and TRBJ2-7; 7 bases map to TRBD2. The junction had 10 bases not matched to a gene; V was cut back by 1 base and J by 1 base. Germline V CDR1 and CDR2: LNHNV, YYDKDF (reference sequence). This CDR3 has 17 residues. In nucleotides, the CDR3 is TGTGCCACCAGCAGAGTACCGCAAGCGGGGTTTTCCTACGAGCAGTACTTC. Encoded protein: CATSRVPQAGFSYEQYF. Variable domain in full (rest from reference TRBV15 and TRBJ2-7): DAMVIQNPRYQVTQFGKPVTLSCSQTLNHNVMYWYQQKSSQAPKLLFHYYDKDFNNEADTPDNFQSRRPNTSFCFLDIRSPGLGDTAMYLCATSRVPQAGFSYEQYFGPGTRLTVT.

The rearrangement joins TRBV5-6 to TRBJ1-1, with unresolved D. The CDR3 extends over 12 amino acids. The germline CDR1 and CDR2 sequences are SGHDT and YYEEEE. Between the trimmed V and J ends, which lost 3 bases and 6 bases, there was a span of 9 bases. The CDR3 is CASSSRESEAFF. The CDR3 bases are TGTGCCAGCAGCTCCCGGGAATCTGAAGCTTTCTTT.

This sequence joins TRBV19 and TRBJ1-5; TRBD1 agrees at 7 bases. There are 16 residues in the CDR3. Germline assignment: CDR1 LNHDA and CDR2 SQIVND (reference sequence). V shed 4 bases, J shed 2 bases, and the junction held 8 bases outside the gene matches. CDR3 amino acids: CASSSVGTDGNQPQHF. The CDR3 region has the DNA TGTGCCAGTAGTAGTGTTGGGACAGACGGCAATCAGCCCCAGCATTTT.

V and J are TRBV7-6 and TRBJ1-3; TRBD1 might be the D (5 bases). Germline loops: CDR1 SGHVS, CDR2 FNYEAQ. V lost 1 base, J lost 4 bases, and 17 bases lay in between. CDR3 length equals 17 residues. The CDR3 DNA is TGTGCCAGCAGCTTAGAAACGGGACTCAATGACGGAAACACCATATATTTT. It encodes CASSLETGLNDGNTIYF.

The chain joins TRBV4-2 to TRBJ2-5; 14 bases map to TRBD2. CDR1 and CDR2 (germline): LGHNA, YNFKEQ. The junction had 10 bases not matched to a gene; V was cut back by 5 bases and J by 5 bases. This CDR3 has 17 residues. The CDR3 DNA reads as TGTGCCAGCAGCTCACCGGGACTAGCGGGAGAGAGGGAGACCCAGTACTTC. Its translation: CASSSPGLAGERETQYF.